Here is one T cell receptor beta chain with its context. Its antigen is unknown. This record comes from a study of cytomegalovirus exposure and HLA in healthy donors. Study-level points and caveats: Most TCRs appeared rarely, but some public TCRs recurred in many donors.

In the PCR, 60 Vbeta and 13 Jbeta primers were used. Clones were read by immunoSEQ multiplex PCR, and TCRdb kept only the in-frame ones, dropping some. The sample consists of more than 150,000 clones, 84% of them appearing once. This clonotype was obtained from a girl aged 2 to 10 in good health and CMV-seropositive. Source material: PBMCs.

The CDR3: CASSTLDRATNEKLFF. CDR3 bases: TGTGCCAGCAGCACTCTAGACAGGGCAACTAATGAAAAACTGTTTTTT. The V gene is TRBV27, the J gene TRBJ1-4, with 7 positions matching TRBD1. The germline V gene has CDR1 MNHEY and CDR2 SMNVEV (reference sequence). The CDR3 is made up of 16 amino acids. V lost 6 bases and J lost 0; bases outside the gene matches: 7.